This TCR beta chain was captured by sequencing in a study of CD8 T cells in ankylosing spondylitis. This clonotype occurred many times. Its target is unknown. This CDR3 comprises 15 residues. Per the germline V gene, CDR1 is SGHRS and CDR2 is YFSETQ. With V trimmed by 4 bases and J by 8 bases, 5 bases remained unmatched. Construction of TCR beta libraries was performed using quantitative 5'-RACE with molecular barcodes. TCRdb re-derived calls from the 5' RACE reads in MiXCR, one entry per CDR3 protein. The sample carries some 140,000 distinct CDR3 sequences, roughly 8.8% recorded once. Regarding the study as a whole: It appeared that ankylosing spondylitis blood was characterized by a TCR beta motif of seven or eight highly homologous variants.

The sample taken for sequencing was synovial fluid, either unsorted or a sorted T cell fraction (not recorded which). The receptor comes from a male donor with ankylosing spondylitis. The chain couples TRBV5-1 to TRBJ2-1; 14 bases align to TRBD2. The CDR3 sequence is CASSPRLAGGHEQFF. The CDR3 coding sequence is TGCGCCAGCAGCCCCCGACTAGCGGGGGGGCATGAGCAGTTCTTC.